The next 10 T cell receptor beta chains were all read from a single sample in a study of control samples from healthy donors and cancer patients (dated by TCRdb to the early 2020s). The library relied on the immunoSEQ multiplex PCR assay. TCRdb provides this immuneACCESS table in a form limited to in-frame rearrangements. Some clones are lacking; in checked studies, under half of them reflect an unresolved V gene, and why the rest are absent is not known. The sample data list about 120,000 clones, and around 89% of these were observed just once. In total, the top ten clones hold about 3.2% of the sample. The source material was blood. Every receptor here comes from a man aged 35 to 55 in good health.

The genes are TRBV11-2 and TRBJ1-5, with D possibly TRBD1 on 5 matching bases. Trimming pared 4 bases from V and 7 bases from J, leaving 11 bases between. CDR1 is SGHAT and CDR2 is FQNNGV in the germline V gene. The CDR3 has 13 amino acids. CDR3 nucleotides: TGTGCCAGCAGCTACACCAGGGACCAGCCCCAGCATTTT. Translating it yields CASSYTRDQPQHF.

This chain connects TRBV29-1 to TRBJ1-2; the match to TRBD1 covers 8 bases. This CDR3 is 16 amino acids long. V shed 3 bases and J 4 bases; nucleotides not matched to a gene: 13. Germline CDR1 SQVTM, CDR2 ANQGSEA. The CDR3 spells CSVESETGASIYGYTF. CDR3 bases: TGCAGCGTTGAGTCAGAGACAGGGGCGTCGATCTATGGCTACACCTTC. Filled out from reference TRBV29-1 and TRBJ1-2, the complete variable domain reads SAVISQKPSRDICQRGTSLTIQCQVDSQVTMMFWYRQQPGQSLTLIATANQGSEATYESGFVIDKFPISRPNLTFSTLTVSNMSPEDSSIYLCSVESETGASIYGYTFGSGTRLTVV.

The chain employs TRBV7-9 and TRBJ2-7, with D perhaps assigned TRBD1 or TRBD2 (5 bases each). CDR1 is SEHNR and CDR2 is FQNEAQ in the germline V gene (reference sequence). V was trimmed by 0 bases and J by 9 bases, leaving 12 bases between them. The CDR3 length is 13 residues. The CDR3 loop reads CASSLAGTAGQYF. The CDR3 DNA sequence: TGTGCCAGCAGCTTAGCCGGGACCGCCGGGCAGTACTTC.

The CDR3 loop reads CASSTGDYEQYF. As DNA, the CDR3 is TGTGCCAGTAGTACAGGGGACTACGAGCAGTACTTC. The chain links TRBV19 to TRBJ2-7; weak D call: TRBD1 (6 bases). V dropped 4 bases and J dropped 3 bases, with 7 bases sitting between them. Germline V gene lookup returns CDR1 LNHDA and CDR2 SQIVND (reference sequence). The CDR3 is made up of 12 amino acids.

This clone showed up just a few times. This CDR3 is also generated by other DNA sequences in the sample. The V and J genes are TRBV19 and TRBJ1-1, with a possible D match to TRBD1 (5 bases). This CDR3 spans 14 amino acids. Trimming shortened V by 1 base and J by 4 bases, and 10 bases separated the two germline ends. The V gene's germline CDR1 is LNHDA and CDR2 SQIVND (reference sequence). DNA for the CDR3: TGTGCCAGTAGTATAGGAGGGGCTGGCACTGAAGCTTTCTTT. It codes for CASSIGGAGTEAFF.

The chain combines TRBV2 with TRBJ1-5, with 9 bases lining up with TRBD1. Germline V gene lookup returns CDR1 SNHLY and CDR2 FYNNEI. This CDR3 region has 14 residues. The V and J ends lost 7 bases and 4 bases, in that order; junction bases with no gene match: 5. The CDR3 loop is CASTWDRVNQPQHF. The CDR3 nucleotides read TGTGCCAGCACCTGGGACAGGGTGAATCAGCCCCAGCATTTT. Looking up the rest from reference TRBV2 and TRBJ1-5 gives the full variable domain: EPEVTQTPSHQVTQMGQEVILRCVPISNHLYFYWYRQILGQKVEFLVSFYNNEISEKSEIFDDQFSVERPDGSNFTLKIRSTKLEDSAMYFCASTWDRVNQPQHFGDGTRLSIL.

CDR3 sequence: CASTGDRWDYTF. The CDR3 DNA sequence: TGTGCCAGCACCGGGGACAGATGGGACTACACCTTC. The rearrangement joins TRBV12-3 or TRBV12-4 to TRBJ1-2; 7 bases agree with TRBD1. With 7 bases clipped from V and 10 bases from J, the junction kept 9 bases outside the gene matches. This CDR3 is built from 12 residues.

The genes are TRBV21-1 and TRBJ2-5; the D call in the table, TRBD2, was not verified against the DNA. TRBV21-1 is deemed a pseudogene. The CDR3 runs 18 residues. CDR3 DNA: TGTGCCAGCAGCAAAGGGCCGGGGGGGGCGTCAACCAAAGAGACCCAGTACTTC. This codes for CASSKGPGGASTKETQYF.

This sequence joins TRBV7-2 and TRBJ1-2; D is possibly TRBD1 (5 bases). The CDR3 is 13 amino acids. Germline CDR1 and CDR2: SGHTA and FQGNSA. V lost 2 bases to trimming and J lost 6 bases, with 10 bases between them. The chain's CDR3 is CASSLMLGDGYTF. The DNA of the CDR3 is TGTGCCAGCAGCTTAATGTTAGGGGATGGCTACACCTTC. The full variable domain, its missing parts supplied by reference TRBV7-2 and TRBJ1-2, is GAGVSQSPSNKVTEKGKDVELRCDPISGHTALYWYRQSLGQGLEFLIYFQGNSAPDKSGLPSDRFSAERTGGSVSTLTIQRTQQEDSAVYLCASSLMLGDGYTFGSGTRLTVV.

The CDR3 DNA follows: TGCGCCAGCAGCTTGACGGCAGGGTCCGGGGAGCTGTTTTTT. Translating it yields CASSLTAGSGELFF. The V and J genes are TRBV5-1 and TRBJ2-2, with D perhaps matching TRBD1 (5 bases). Trimming shortened V by 1 base and J by 6 bases, and 10 bases separated the two germline ends. Germline V gene sequence: CDR1 SGHRS, CDR2 YFSETQ. The CDR3 has 14 amino acids.